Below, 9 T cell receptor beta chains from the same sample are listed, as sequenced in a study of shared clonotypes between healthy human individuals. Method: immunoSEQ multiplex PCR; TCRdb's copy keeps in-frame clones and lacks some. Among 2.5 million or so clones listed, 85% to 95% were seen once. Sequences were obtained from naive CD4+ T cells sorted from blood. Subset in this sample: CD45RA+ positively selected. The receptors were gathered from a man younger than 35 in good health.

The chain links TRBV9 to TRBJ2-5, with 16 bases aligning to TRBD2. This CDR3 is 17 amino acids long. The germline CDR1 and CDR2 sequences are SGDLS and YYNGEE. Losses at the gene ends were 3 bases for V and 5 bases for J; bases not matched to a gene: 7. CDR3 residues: CASSASLGLAGGETQYF. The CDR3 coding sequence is TGTGCCAGCAGCGCATCGTTGGGACTAGCGGGAGGGGAGACCCAGTACTTC. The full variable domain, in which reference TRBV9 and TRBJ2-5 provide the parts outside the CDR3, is DSGVTQTPKHLITATGQRVTLRCSPRSGDLSVYWYQQSLDQGLQFLIQYYNGEERAKGNILERFSAQQFPDLHSELNLSSLELGDSALYFCASSASLGLAGGETQYFGPGTRLLVL.

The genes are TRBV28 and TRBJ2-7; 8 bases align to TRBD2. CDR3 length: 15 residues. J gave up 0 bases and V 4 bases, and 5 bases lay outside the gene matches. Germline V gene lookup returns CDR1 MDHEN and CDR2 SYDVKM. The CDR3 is CASSSHGGVSYEQYF. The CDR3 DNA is TGTGCCAGCAGTTCACACGGGGGGGTCTCCTACGAGCAGTACTTC.

CDR3 bases: TGCAGTGTCCAGGGAGGTGAAAAACTGTTTTTT. It specifies CSVQGGEKLFF. This chain connects TRBV20-1 to TRBJ1-4, with a tentative D call TRBD1 (5 bases). V dropped 7 bases and J dropped 7 bases, with 10 bases sitting between them. The CDR3 extends over 11 amino acids. Germline lookup yields CDR1 DFQATT and CDR2 SNEGSKA (reference sequence).

CDR3 bases: TGTGCCAGCAGCTTGGGAGGGGCCGCAGGCCTGACGGGCAATCAGCCCCAGCATTTT. Translated: CASSLGGAAGLTGNQPQHF. This rearrangement joins TRBV5-5 to TRBJ1-5, with D tentatively TRBD1 (5 bases). Trimming removed 0 bases at V and 2 bases at J, with 21 bases between. The CDR3 runs 19 residues. Germline CDR1 is SGHKS and CDR2 is YYEKEE (reference sequence).

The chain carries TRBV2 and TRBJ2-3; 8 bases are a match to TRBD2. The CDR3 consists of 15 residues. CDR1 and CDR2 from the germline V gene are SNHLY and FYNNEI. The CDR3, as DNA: TGTGCTAACGAGGGCGGGGGGAGAAGCACAGATACGCAGTATTTT. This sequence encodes CANEGGGRSTDTQYF.

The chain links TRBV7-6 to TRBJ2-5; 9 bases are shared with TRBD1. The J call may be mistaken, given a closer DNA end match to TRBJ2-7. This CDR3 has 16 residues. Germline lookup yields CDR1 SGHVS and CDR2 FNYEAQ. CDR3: CASSLTSTGGTYEQYF. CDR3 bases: TGTGCCAGCAGCCTCACCTCGACAGGGGGGACCTACGAGCAGTACTTC.

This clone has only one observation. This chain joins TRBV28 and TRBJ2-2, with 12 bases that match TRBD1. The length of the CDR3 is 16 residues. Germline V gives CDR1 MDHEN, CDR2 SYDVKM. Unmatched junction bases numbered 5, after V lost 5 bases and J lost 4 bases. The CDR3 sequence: CASSLGTGGFTGELFF. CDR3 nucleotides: TGTGCCAGCAGTCTCGGGACAGGGGGCTTCACCGGGGAGCTGTTTTTT. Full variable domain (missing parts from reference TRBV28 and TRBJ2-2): DVKVTQSSRYLVKRTGEKVFLECVQDMDHENMFWYRQDPGLGLRLIYFSYDVKMKEKGDIPEGYSVSREKKERFSLILESASTNQTSMYLCASSLGTGGFTGELFFGEGSRLTVL.

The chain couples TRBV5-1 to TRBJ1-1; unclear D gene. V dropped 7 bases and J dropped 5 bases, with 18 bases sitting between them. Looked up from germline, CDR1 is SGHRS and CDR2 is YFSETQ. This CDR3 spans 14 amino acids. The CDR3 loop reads CASAARARETEAFF. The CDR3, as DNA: TGCGCCAGCGCCGCCCGAGCGAGGGAGACTGAAGCTTTCTTT.

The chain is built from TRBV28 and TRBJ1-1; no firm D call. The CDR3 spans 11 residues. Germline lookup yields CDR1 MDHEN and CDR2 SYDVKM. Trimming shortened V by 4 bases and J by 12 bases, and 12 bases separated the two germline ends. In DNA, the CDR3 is TGTGCCAGCAGTTCTGGTATAAACCCTTTCTTT. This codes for CASSSGINPFF.